This T cell receptor beta chain was found in a study of blood T cell repertoires in COVID-19. Study as a whole: Nucleic acid was either cDNA or gDNA, and it came from T cells, B-cell-depleted T cells, or PBMCs.

Germline V gene data show CDR1 as MDHEN and CDR2 as SYDVKM. The CDR3 covers 12 residues. Trimming cost V 7 bases and J 0 bases, with 7 bases left between them. Here immunoSEQ multiplex PCR was the method, and the copy in TCRdb shows in-frame clones only, minus some. Among some 240,000 clones, approximately 83% were seen once, and the ten largest hold roughly 9.6%. Sequenced material: peripheral blood. The rearrangement uses TRBV28 and TRBJ2-7; no firm D call. The receptor was derived from a woman of 80 years or more with acute or convalescent COVID-19. The CDR3 loop reads CASNSRSYEQYF. In DNA form, the CDR3 reads TGTGCCAGCAATAGTCGCTCCTACGAGCAGTACTTC. The full variable domain, with the rest looked up from reference TRBV28 and TRBJ2-7, is DVKVTQSSRYLVKRTGEKVFLECVQDMDHENMFWYRQDPGLGLRLIYFSYDVKMKEKGDIPEGYSVSREKKERFSLILESASTNQTSMYLCASNSRSYEQYFGPGTRLTVT.